This TCR beta chain appears in the sequencing data of a study of T cell responses to AZD1222 COVID-19 vaccine. Whole-study findings and limits: Donors, mostly white British, included more females; clonal diversity was possibly underestimated. Among those given AZD1222, only five or six were seropositive at baseline.

On this clone: Antigen unknown.

The table came from immunoSEQ multiplex PCR; TCRdb's copy has only in-frame clones and leaves some out. The table includes roughly 150,000 clones, 90% detected once. CDR1 and CDR2 from the germline V gene are KGHSH and LQKENI. This CDR3 comprises 16 residues. V lost 6 bases, J lost 3 bases, and 13 bases stayed unmatched. The rearrangement links TRBV18 to TRBJ1-2; 7 positions match TRBD1. The sequence was obtained from an adult who received the AZD1222 COVID-19 vaccine. The specimen comprised peripheral blood, sampled 28 days after the second AZD1222 dose. In nucleotides, the CDR3 is TGTGCCAGCTCGCTATTTACAGGGGTGGGCTACTATGGCTACACCTTC. Translating it yields CASSLFTGVGYYGYTF.